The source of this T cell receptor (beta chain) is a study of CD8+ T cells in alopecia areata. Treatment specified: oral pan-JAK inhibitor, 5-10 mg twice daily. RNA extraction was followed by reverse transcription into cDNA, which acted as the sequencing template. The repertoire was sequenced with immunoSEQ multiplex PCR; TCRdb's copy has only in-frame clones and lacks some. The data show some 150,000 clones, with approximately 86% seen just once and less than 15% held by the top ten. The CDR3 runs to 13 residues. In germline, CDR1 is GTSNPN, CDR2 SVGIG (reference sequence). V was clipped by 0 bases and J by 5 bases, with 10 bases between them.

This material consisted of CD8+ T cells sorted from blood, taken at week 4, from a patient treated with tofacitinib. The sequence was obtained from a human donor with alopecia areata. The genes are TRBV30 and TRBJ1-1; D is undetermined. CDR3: CAWSVLRRTEAFF. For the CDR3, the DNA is TGTGCCTGGAGTGTACTTCGGAGGACTGAAGCTTTCTTT. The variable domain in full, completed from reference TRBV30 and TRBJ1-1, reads SQTIHQWPATLVQPVGSPLSLECTVEGTSNPNLYWYRQAAGRGLQLLFYSVGIGQISSEVPQNLSASRPQDRQFILSSKKLLLSDSGFYLCAWSVLRRTEAFFGQGTRLTVV.